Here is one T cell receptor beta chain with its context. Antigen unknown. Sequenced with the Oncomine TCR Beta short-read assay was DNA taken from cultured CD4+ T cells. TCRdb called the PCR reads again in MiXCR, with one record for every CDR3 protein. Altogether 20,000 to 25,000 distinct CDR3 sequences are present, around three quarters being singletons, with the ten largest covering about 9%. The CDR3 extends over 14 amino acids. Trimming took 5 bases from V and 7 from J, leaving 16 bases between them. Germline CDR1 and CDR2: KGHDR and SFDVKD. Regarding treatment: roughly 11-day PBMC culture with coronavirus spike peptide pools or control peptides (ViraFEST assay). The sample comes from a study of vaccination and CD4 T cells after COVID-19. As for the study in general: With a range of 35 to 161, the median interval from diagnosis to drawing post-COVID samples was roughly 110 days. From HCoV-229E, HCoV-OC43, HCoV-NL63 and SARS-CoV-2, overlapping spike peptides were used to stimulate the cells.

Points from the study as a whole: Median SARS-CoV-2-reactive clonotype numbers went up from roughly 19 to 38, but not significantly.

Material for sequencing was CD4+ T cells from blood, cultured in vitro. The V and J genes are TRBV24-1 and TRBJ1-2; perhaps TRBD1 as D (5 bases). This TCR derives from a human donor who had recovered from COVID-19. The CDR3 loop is CATSGPGQGRGYTF. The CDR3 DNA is TGTGCCACCAGTGGCCCTGGGCAGGGACGTGGCTACACCTTC.